The clone carrying this T cell receptor (beta chain) appeared a single time. Trimming removed 3 bases from V and 7 bases from J; junction bases left unmatched: 5. This CDR3 contains 16 residues. Germline V gene lookup returns CDR1 KGHDR and CDR2 SFDVKD. Profiling relied on immunoSEQ multiplex PCR, and the TCRdb table lists in-frame clones only, not all of them. The sample contains 53,000 or so clones, 65% to 80% of which appear only once. This sample was included in a study of blood T cell repertoires in COVID-19. Study-wide background: Researchers got acute and convalescent COVID-19 samples from the United States, Italy and Spain.

This sequence was found in an older man with active or convalescent COVID-19. The chain employs TRBV24-1 and TRBJ1-6, with TRBD1 matching 10 bases. The sample comprised peripheral blood. The CDR3 sequence is CATSDGGQGRNSPLHF. In DNA, the CDR3 is TGTGCCACCAGTGATGGGGGACAGGGGCGCAATTCACCCCTCCACTTT.